The 21 T cell receptor beta chains reported below all come from one sample, sequenced in a study of patients and donors after allogeneic stem cell transplantation. TCRdb re-called the RT-PCR reads through MiXCR, storing one row per CDR3 protein. Of approximately 99,000 distinct CDR3 sequences listed, around 35% are singletons. Sequencing was performed on blood, either unsorted or a sorted T cell fraction (not recorded which). Every receptor here comes from a human donor who was either an allogeneic HSCT recipient or a stem cell or donor lymphocyte infusion donor (not recorded which). It is not recorded whose cells these are; they may come from a transplant donor.

This clonotype was found a few times. CDR3 bases: TGTGCCAGCAGTCTTCACATGACAGGGGTGAACACTGAAGCTTTCTTT. Its protein product is CASSLHMTGVNTEAFF. V is TRBV28 and J is TRBJ1-1; TRBD1 aligns across 8 bases. V lost 5 bases, J lost 0 bases, and 8 bases stayed unmatched. Germline V CDR1 and CDR2: MDHEN, SYDVKM. CDR3 size: 16 residues.

The chain combines TRBV10-3 with TRBJ1-1; D gene uncertain. The CDR3 is made up of 16 amino acids. The germline gives CDR1 ENHRY, CDR2 SYGVKD. V shed 5 bases and J shed 1 base, with 17 bases lying between them. DNA for the CDR3: TGTGCCATCAGTCAGACTTACGGAGAGGGGAACACTGAAGCTTTCTTT. It encodes CAISQTYGEGNTEAFF.

The V call is TRBV20-1, the J call TRBJ1-6; weak D call: TRBD1 (5 bases). V lost 1 base and J lost 7, with 11 bases in between. The CDR3 loop spans 14 amino acids. Germline V gene lookup returns CDR1 DFQATT and CDR2 SNEGSKA (reference sequence). The CDR3 nucleotides are TGCAGTGCTAGAGTCGGGGACGGAAATTCACCCCTCCACTTT. Translation: CSARVGDGNSPLHF.

The sample holds one count of this clonotype. This chain connects TRBV7-6 to TRBJ2-7; TRBD1 aligns across 8 bases. V lost 5 bases to trimming and J lost 0 bases; unmatched junction nucleotides: 6. Germline-derived CDR1 and CDR2 are SGHVS and FNYEAQ. CDR3 length: 15 residues. CDR3 sequence reads: CASSHRQGSSYEQYF. The CDR3 nucleotides are TGTGCCAGCAGCCACAGACAGGGGAGCTCCTACGAGCAGTACTTC.

This chain links TRBV12-3 or TRBV12-4 with TRBJ2-7; 7 nucleotides match TRBD2. Trimming removed 5 bases from V and 2 bases from J; junction bases left unmatched: 6. This CDR3 has 14 amino acids. CDR3 residues: CASSEAGRPYEQYF. DNA for the CDR3: TGTGCCAGCAGTGAAGCGGGGCGACCCTACGAGCAGTACTTC.

This clonotype was counted between two and nine times. V is TRBV7-2 and J is TRBJ2-4, with D unclear. Germline CDR1 reads SGHTA; CDR2 reads FQGNSA. The V gene lost 1 base and the J gene lost 2 bases, with 12 bases spanning the gap. CDR3 length: 16 residues. CDR3 coding DNA: TGTGCCAGCAGCTTAGGTGGCTACCCACCCAAAAACATTCAGTACTTC. Its protein is CASSLGGYPPKNIQYF.

The sample holds a few counts of this clonotype. The chain carries TRBV6-5 and TRBJ1-1; D perhaps matches TRBD1 (6 bases). Germline CDR1 and CDR2: MNHEY and SVGAGI. CDR3 length equals 15 residues. V was pared by 2 bases and J by 4 bases, with 14 bases between. CDR3 sequence (DNA): TGTGCCAGCAGTTACCGGGTAGGGGGGTTCACTGAAGCTTTCTTT. Its protein is CASSYRVGGFTEAFF.

This chain joins TRBV6-5 and TRBJ1-1; 7 bases are a match to TRBD1. Unmatched junction bases numbered 4, after V lost 2 bases and J lost 7 bases. The CDR3 spans 13 residues. CDR1 MNHEY and CDR2 SVGAGI come from the germline V gene. The CDR3 bases are TGTGCCAGCAGTTACAGGGGGCAAATTGAAGCTTTCTTT. Residues: CASSYRGQIEAFF.

This chain connects TRBV5-1 to TRBJ2-5, with D unresolved. This CDR3 has 13 residues. The germline CDR1 and CDR2 sequences are SGHRS and YFSETQ. V lost 3 bases, J lost 5 bases, and 11 bases lay in between. CDR3: CASSSPMWETQYF. DNA for the CDR3: TGCGCCAGCAGCTCACCAATGTGGGAGACCCAGTACTTC.

The V and J genes are TRBV2 and TRBJ2-4; maybe TRBD1 (5 bases). CDR1 and CDR2 from the germline V gene are SNHLY and FYNNEI. V was shortened by 5 bases and J by 2 bases, with 13 bases between the two germline ends. CDR3 size: 15 residues. CDR3 nucleotides: TGTGCCAGCAGTCTCGTAGACAGACCCAAAAACATTCAGTACTTC. Translated: CASSLVDRPKNIQYF.

This rearrangement joins TRBV4-3 to TRBJ2-3; D is unresolved. Germline loops: CDR1 LGHNA, CDR2 YSLEER. Trimming pared 1 base from V and 1 base from J, leaving 6 bases between. The CDR3 runs 14 residues. The CDR3 loop reads CASSQGSGTDTQYF. In DNA, the CDR3 is TGCGCCAGCAGCCAAGGGAGTGGCACAGATACGCAGTATTTT.

This chain links TRBV24-1 with TRBJ2-2; D unclear. The CDR3 loop spans 14 amino acids. CDR1 and CDR2 (germline): KGHDR, SFDVKD. V lost 6 bases to trimming and J lost 1 base, with 8 bases between them. The chain's CDR3 is CATSLTENTGELFF. In DNA, the CDR3 is TGTGCCACCAGTCTCACAGAGAACACCGGGGAGCTGTTTTTT.

This clonotype was seen only a few times. This rearrangement joins TRBV6-2 or TRBV6-3 to TRBJ1-5; D unresolved. Germline V gene data show CDR1 as MNHEY and CDR2 as SVGEGT. The CDR3 sequence is 14 residues long. Trimming removed 2 bases at V and 6 bases at J, with 11 bases between. In DNA form, the CDR3 reads TGTGCCAGCAGTTACGCTCGCCTCCGTCAGCCCCAGCATTTT. Its translation: CASSYARLRQPQHF.

J is TRBJ1-1 and V is TRBV20-1, with no clear D. The CDR3 loop spans 13 amino acids. Germline V gene sequence: CDR1 DFQATT, CDR2 SNEGSKA (reference sequence). V was trimmed by 1 base and J by 2 bases, leaving 8 bases between them. The CDR3 bases are TGCAGTGCTAGAGTGTCTCAAAACACTGAAGCTTTCTTT. This codes for CSARVSQNTEAFF.

In nucleotides, the CDR3 is TGCAGTGCGTTGGGGGCGGGAACTGAAGCTTTCTTT. Residues: CSALGAGTEAFF. The chain employs TRBV20-1 and TRBJ1-1; D may be TRBD1 (6 bases). V lost 6 bases and J 5 bases, leaving 13 bases between the germline ends. The germline V gene encodes CDR1 DFQATT and CDR2 SNEGSKA (reference sequence). The CDR3 loop spans 12 amino acids.

This clonotype was counted a few times. The rearrangement joins TRBV7-2 to TRBJ2-2; weak D call: TRBD1 (5 bases). Trimming left V 4 bases short and J 6 bases short, with 12 bases between. The CDR3 contains 14 residues. Germline assignment: CDR1 SGHTA and CDR2 FQGNSA. DNA of the CDR3: TGTGCCAGCAGCTCTGGAAGGGGTCCCGGGGAGCTGTTTTTT. Translation: CASSSGRGPGELFF.

This chain uses TRBV5-1 with TRBJ2-1; D is unresolved. V dropped 5 bases and J dropped 5 bases, with 11 bases sitting between them. The CDR3 length is 13 residues. Germline CDR1 reads SGHRS; CDR2 reads YFSETQ. In DNA, the CDR3 is TGCGCCAGCAGGGACCCGGACCACAATGAGCAGTTCTTC. Its protein is CASRDPDHNEQFF.

The chain is built from TRBV12-3 or TRBV12-4 and TRBJ2-1; the D is unclear. The CDR3 is 11 amino acids. V was pared by 6 bases and J by 6 bases, with 6 bases between. For the CDR3, the DNA is TGTGCCAGCAGCCAAGTCAATGAGCAGTTCTTC. It specifies CASSQVNEQFF.

The sample holds a few counts of this clonotype. J is TRBJ1-4 and V is TRBV7-2; a weak D match, TRBD1 (6 bases). The germline CDR1 and CDR2 sequences are SGHTA and FQGNSA. This CDR3 is 14 amino acids long. Trimming removed 5 bases at V and 7 bases at J, with 14 bases between. CDR3 in DNA: TGTGCCAGCAGCACCCCGGGGGGCAGTGAAAAACTGTTTTTT. It specifies CASSTPGGSEKLFF.

The rearrangement uses TRBV11-2 and TRBJ2-1; 8 nucleotides line up with TRBD1. The trim removed 1 base at V and 8 bases at J, leaving 7 bases unmatched. The CDR3 is 15 amino acids. The germline V gene has CDR1 SGHAT and CDR2 FQNNGV. The CDR3 nucleotides read TGTGCCAGCAGCTTAGGAGTGGACAGGGCAGATGAGCAGTTCTTC. It yields the protein CASSLGVDRADEQFF.

This clonotype was seen a handful of times. This chain links TRBV2 with TRBJ2-1; unclear D gene. Germline CDR1 is SNHLY and CDR2 is FYNNEI. The CDR3 length is 12 residues. Trimming took off 7 bases at V and 8 bases at J, with 12 bases between the two ends. The CDR3 spells CASNRESYEQFF. CDR3 DNA sequence: TGTGCCAGCAACCGAGAGTCGTATGAGCAGTTCTTC.